Sequencing of this T cell receptor (beta chain) was carried out in a study of blood T cell repertoires in COVID-19. Study context: Samples came from the United States, Italy and Spain, spanning acute and convalescent COVID-19. T cells, B-cell-depleted T cells, or PBMCs supplied cDNA or gDNA.

As processed by the authors: Nucleated cell counts were estimated from reference gene primer amplification. The assay was immunoSEQ multiplex PCR, and TCRdb's table has in-frame clones only and misses some. V and J calls plus clone size are reproduced from that table; the DNA served to infer D and trimming. The sample includes approximately 400,000 clones, more than 75% of them seen just once. This CDR3 region has 15 residues. The ends lost 9 bases at V and 0 bases at J; junction bases unmatched: 6. Per germline, CDR1 SNHLY and CDR2 FYNNEI. Material for sequencing was peripheral blood. The sequence was collected from a human donor with acute or convalescent COVID-19. The donor label of this sample is uncertain. The chain combines TRBV2 with TRBJ1-1, with 11 nucleotides matching TRBD1. CDR3 DNA: TGTGCCAGAGGACAGGGGGCTGGTGTGAACACTGAAGCTTTCTTT. Residues: CARGQGAGVNTEAFF. The full variable domain, in which reference TRBV2 and TRBJ1-1 provide the parts outside the CDR3, is EPEVTQTPSHQVTQMGQEVILRCVPISNHLYFYWYRQILGQKVEFLVSFYNNEISEKSEIFDDQFSVERPDGSNFTLKIRSTKLEDSAMYFCARGQGAGVNTEAFFGQGTRLTVV.